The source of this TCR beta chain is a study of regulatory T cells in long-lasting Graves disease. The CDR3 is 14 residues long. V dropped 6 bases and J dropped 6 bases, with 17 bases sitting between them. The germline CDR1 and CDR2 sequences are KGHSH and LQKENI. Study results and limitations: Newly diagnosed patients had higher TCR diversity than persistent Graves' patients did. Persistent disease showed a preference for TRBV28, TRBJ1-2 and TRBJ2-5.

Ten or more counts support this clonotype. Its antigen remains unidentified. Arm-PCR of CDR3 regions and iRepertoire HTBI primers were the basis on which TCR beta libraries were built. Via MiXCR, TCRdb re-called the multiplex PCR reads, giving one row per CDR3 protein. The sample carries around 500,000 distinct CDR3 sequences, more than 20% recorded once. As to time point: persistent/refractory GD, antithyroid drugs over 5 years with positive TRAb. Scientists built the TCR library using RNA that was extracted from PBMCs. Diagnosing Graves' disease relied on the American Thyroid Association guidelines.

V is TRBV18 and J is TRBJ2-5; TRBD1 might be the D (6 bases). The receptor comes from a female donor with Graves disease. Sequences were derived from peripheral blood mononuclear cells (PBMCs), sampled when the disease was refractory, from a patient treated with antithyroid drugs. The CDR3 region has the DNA TGTGCCAGCTCCCCATCGGACAGAAGACAGACCCAGTACTTC. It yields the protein CASSPSDRRQTQYF.